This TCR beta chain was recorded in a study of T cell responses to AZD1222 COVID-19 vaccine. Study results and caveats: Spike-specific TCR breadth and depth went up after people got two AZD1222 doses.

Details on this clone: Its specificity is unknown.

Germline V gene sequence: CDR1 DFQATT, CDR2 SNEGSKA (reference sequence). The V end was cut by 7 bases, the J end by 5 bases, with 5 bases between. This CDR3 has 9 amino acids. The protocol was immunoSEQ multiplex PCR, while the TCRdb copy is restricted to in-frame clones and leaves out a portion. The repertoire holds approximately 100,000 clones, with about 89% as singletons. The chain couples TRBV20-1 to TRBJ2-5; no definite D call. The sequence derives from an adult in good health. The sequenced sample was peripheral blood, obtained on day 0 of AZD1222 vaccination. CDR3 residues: CSVGETQYF. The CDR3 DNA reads TGCAGTGTAGGGGAGACCCAGTACTTC.